This note documents a single T cell receptor (beta chain) sequence. Its specificity is unknown. The data derive from a study of blood T cells in healthy people across ages. Study conclusions and caveats: Per million T cells, TCR beta diversity dropped roughly linearly as age increased. Greater diversity and more naive CD4+ cells were seen in long-lived donors than in aged donors.

Trimming took off 0 bases at V and 7 bases at J, with 13 bases between the two ends. Germline CDR1 is LGHNA and CDR2 is YSLEER. CDR3 size: 14 residues. A second PCR of about 7 to 12 cycles used a sample-barcoded 5' primer and a J-beta primer mix. TCRdb analysed the 5' RACE reads with MiXCR anew, one entry per CDR3 protein. Here the sample spans some 800,000 distinct CDR3 sequences, around 42% being singletons. The V call is TRBV4-3, the J call TRBJ2-7; D might be TRBD2 (5 bases). The clonotype originates from a man aged 55 to 70 in good health. Sequenced sample: blood. CDR3 nucleotide sequence: TGCGCCAGCAGCCAAGATGAGGGTACGGGGGAGCAGTACTTC. This translates into CASSQDEGTGEQYF.